One T cell receptor (beta chain) is described in this entry. The sample is drawn from a study of blood T cell repertoires in COVID-19. Whole-study context: Samples taken during acute and convalescent COVID-19 were collected in the United States, Italy and Spain. PBMCs, B-cell-depleted T cells, or T cells were the source of the cDNA or gDNA that made up the material.

Per the original methods: Reference gene primers were amplified, and this amplification served to estimate nucleated cell counts. Only in-frame clones appear in the TCRdb table, and some are missing; sequencing was by immunoSEQ multiplex PCR. The V and J calls and clone size are taken from that table; D and trimming were inferred from the DNA. The sample shows approximately 250,000 clones, 80% to 90% of them seen only once. V was clipped by 3 bases and J by 4 bases; unmatched bases: 11. CDR3 length equals 16 residues. The V gene's germline CDR1 is SGHAT and CDR2 FQDESV (reference sequence). This receptor was identified in a man in his forties or fifties with acute or convalescent COVID-19. This rearrangement joins TRBV11-1 to TRBJ1-1; TRBD1 matches at 7 bases. The sample consisted of peripheral blood. Here the CDR3 reads CASSFRDRVGITEAFF. In nucleotides, the CDR3 is TGTGCCAGCAGCTTCCGTGACAGGGTGGGGATCACTGAAGCTTTCTTT.